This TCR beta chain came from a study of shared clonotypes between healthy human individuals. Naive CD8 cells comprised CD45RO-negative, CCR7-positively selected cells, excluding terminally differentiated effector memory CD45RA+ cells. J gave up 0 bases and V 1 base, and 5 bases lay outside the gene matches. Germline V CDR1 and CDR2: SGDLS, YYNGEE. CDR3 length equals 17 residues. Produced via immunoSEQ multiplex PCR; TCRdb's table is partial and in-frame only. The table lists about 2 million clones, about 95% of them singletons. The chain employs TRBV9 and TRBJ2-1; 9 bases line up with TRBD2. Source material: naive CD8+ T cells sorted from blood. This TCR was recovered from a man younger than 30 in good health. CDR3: CASSVSSGGFSYNEQFF. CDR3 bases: TGTGCCAGCAGCGTAAGTAGCGGGGGCTTCTCCTACAATGAGCAGTTCTTC.